The 20 T cell receptor beta chains below were found in one sample sequenced in a study of graft-versus-host responses after intestinal transplantation. These receptors' targets are unknown. Using immunoSEQ multiplex PCR, the repertoire was profiled, and TCRdb retains in-frame clones only, with some absent. The data contain more than 100,000 clones, 93% of them seen just once; the ten biggest clones take up roughly 1%. This specimen consisted of unstimulated CD8+ T cells sorted from spleen or lymph node cells, obtained before intestinal transplant. These TCRs come from a human donor who received an intestinal transplant.

The chain joins TRBV6-1 to TRBJ1-1, with D unresolved. CDR1 is MNHNS, CDR2 SASEGT, per germline. V shed 9 bases and J shed 0 bases, with 11 bases lying between them. The CDR3 consists of 13 residues. CDR3 in amino acids: CASGSRMNTEAFF. CDR3 DNA: TGTGCCAGTGGTAGTAGGATGAACACTGAAGCTTTCTTT.

This clone was recorded only once. The V gene is TRBV30, the J gene TRBJ2-1; a possible D gene is TRBD2 (5 bases). CDR3 size: 16 residues. Germline CDR1 and CDR2: GTSNPN and SVGIG (reference sequence). V lost 0 bases to trimming and J lost 1 base, with 13 bases between them. The DNA for the CDR3 is TGTGCCTGGAGTGTCGAGGGCGCGGGTTCCTACAATGAGCAGTTCTTC. Amino acid sequence: CAWSVEGAGSYNEQFF.

The chain combines TRBV14 with TRBJ2-7, with D perhaps TRBD1 (6 bases). The germline V gene encodes CDR1 SGHDN and CDR2 FVKESK. This CDR3 comprises 13 residues. Trimming left V 3 bases short and J 3 bases short, with 9 bases between. The CDR3 is CASSQAGDYEQYF. The CDR3 DNA reads as TGTGCCAGCAGCCAGGCAGGGGACTACGAGCAGTACTTC.

The chain recombines TRBV5-1 with TRBJ2-5; the match to TRBD1 covers 7 bases. CDR3 length: 13 residues. The V segment lost 5 bases and the J segment 5 bases; nucleotides outside the gene matches: 6. Germline V lookup: CDR1 SGHRS, CDR2 YFSETQ. The CDR3 sequence is CASRSTGEETQYF. In DNA, the CDR3 is TGCGCCAGCAGGTCTACAGGGGAGGAGACCCAGTACTTC.

The rearrangement joins TRBV5-4 to TRBJ1-1, with D perhaps TRBD1 (6 bases). V lost 0 bases to trimming and J lost 11 bases, with 11 bases between them. The V gene's germline CDR1 is SGHNT and CDR2 YYREEE (reference sequence). The CDR3 is 12 residues long. CDR3 residues: CASSLGGQYAFF. Here the CDR3 DNA reads TGTGCCAGCAGCTTGGGAGGACAGTATGCTTTCTTT.

As to this clone: Other DNA sequences of this sample code for an identical CDR3. The chain carries TRBV27 and TRBJ1-2; possibly TRBD1 for D (5 bases). Germline lookup yields CDR1 MNHEY and CDR2 SMNVEV (reference sequence). V was pared by 1 base and J by 7 bases, with 13 bases between. CDR3 length equals 14 residues. CDR3 in DNA: TGTGCCAGCAGTTTATTTTCCGGGACCGGTGGCTACACCTTC. Translating it yields CASSLFSGTGGYTF.

The V call is TRBV5-1, the J call TRBJ1-2, with D tentatively TRBD1 (6 bases). Deletions cut 4 bases from V and 0 bases from J, with 22 bases between. The CDR3 contains 18 residues. Germline lookup yields CDR1 SGHRS and CDR2 YFSETQ. CDR3 DNA: TGCGCCAGCAGCGCCGCCCGGGACACGTCGAATTCTAACTATGGCTACACCTTC. Translated: CASSAARDTSNSNYGYTF. Looking up the rest from reference TRBV5-1 and TRBJ1-2 gives the full variable domain: KAGVTQTPRYLIKTRGQQVTLSCSPISGHRSVSWYQQTPGQGLQFLFEYFSETQRNKGNFPGRFSGRQFSNSRSEMNVSTLELGDSALYLCASSAARDTSNSNYGYTFGSGTRLTVV.

Written as DNA, the CDR3 is TGTGCCAACCCGGGACAGGGGATGGACGGCTATGGCTACACCTTC. Amino acid sequence: CANPGQGMDGYGYTF. The chain uses TRBV15 and TRBJ1-2, with 10 bases matching TRBD1. Germline V gene data show CDR1 as LNHNV and CDR2 as YYDKDF (reference sequence). The CDR3 covers 15 residues. Trimming removed 10 bases from V and 4 bases from J; junction bases left unmatched: 12. The variable domain in full, completed from reference TRBV15 and TRBJ1-2, reads DAMVIQNPRYQVTQFGKPVTLSCSQTLNHNVMYWYQQKSSQAPKLLFHYYDKDFNNEADTPDNFQSRRPNTSFCFLDIRSPGLGDTAMYLCANPGQGMDGYGYTFGSGTRLTVV.

The gene calls are TRBV12-5 and TRBJ1-1; 7 positions match TRBD1. Trimming cost V 3 bases and J 3 bases; bases outside gene matches: 10. Germline V gene data show CDR1 as LGHNT and CDR2 as FRNRAP. This CDR3 comprises 16 residues. This CDR3 reads CASGFGTADRDTEAFF. The CDR3 nucleotides read TGTGCTAGTGGTTTTGGGACAGCCGACCGGGACACTGAAGCTTTCTTT.

The chain recombines TRBV27 with TRBJ2-2; D may be TRBD1 (6 bases). Germline CDR1 reads MNHEY; CDR2 reads SMNVEV (reference sequence). The CDR3 is 15 amino acids. The germline V and J ends were trimmed by 4 bases and 0 bases, with 9 bases remaining between them. The CDR3 loop reads CASSSGHANTGELFF. In nucleotides, the CDR3 is TGTGCCAGCAGTTCGGGACACGCGAACACCGGGGAGCTGTTTTTT.

The J gene is TRBJ2-7, the V gene TRBV19; TRBD1 might be the D (5 bases). Trimming removed 10 bases at V and 6 bases at J, with 22 bases between. This CDR3 spans 14 amino acids. Germline CDR1 reads LNHDA; CDR2 reads SQIVND (reference sequence). CDR3 residues: CAILGPGMPTEQYF. In DNA form, the CDR3 reads TGTGCCATCCTGGGGCCTGGGATGCCAACCGAGCAGTACTTC.

This chain's CDR3 is CASRDTSGSYNEQFF. In nucleotides, the CDR3 is TGTGCCAGCAGAGATACTAGCGGCTCCTACAATGAGCAGTTCTTC. The chain links TRBV2 to TRBJ2-1; 8 positions match TRBD2. CDR1 is SNHLY and CDR2 is FYNNEI in the germline V gene. V was clipped by 6 bases and J by 0 bases; unmatched bases: 4. CDR3 size: 15 residues.

The chain recombines TRBV27 with TRBJ1-1, with D uncertain. The CDR3 runs 11 residues. Looked up from germline, CDR1 is MNHEY and CDR2 is SMNVEV (reference sequence). The germline V and J ends were trimmed by 6 bases and 5 bases, with 7 bases remaining between them. CDR3 DNA: TGTGCCAGCAGGAGGAATACTGAAGCTTTCTTT. It specifies CASRRNTEAFF.

This chain uses TRBV9 with TRBJ2-3; D remains ambiguous. Trimming shortened V by 4 bases and J by 0 bases, and 0 bases separated the two germline ends. CDR1 is SGDLS, CDR2 YYNGEE, per germline. The CDR3 covers 11 residues. DNA for the CDR3: TGTGCCAGCAGCAGCACAGATACGCAGTATTTT. This sequence encodes CASSSTDTQYF.

J is TRBJ1-5 and V is TRBV7-4; weak D call: TRBD1 (5 bases). Germline CDR1 and CDR2: SGHVT and SQSDAQ. The ends were cut back, 2 bases at V and 4 bases at J, with 15 bases in the middle. There are 16 residues in the CDR3. The CDR3 nucleotides are TGTGCCAGCAGCTTACCCGGGACCCGAAGGAATCAGCCCCAGCATTTT. It is translated as CASSLPGTRRNQPQHF.

This clone appeared a single time. CDR3 sequence reads: CASSLASEAFF. In DNA form, the CDR3 reads TGTGCCAGCAGCTTAGCCAGTGAAGCTTTCTTT. V gene TRBV7-8 combines with J gene TRBJ1-1; no clear D gene. Germline V gene data show CDR1 as SGHVS and CDR2 as FQNEAQ. With 0 bases removed from V and 7 bases from J, the gap between germline ends came to 3 bases. CDR3 size: 11 residues.

The rearrangement uses TRBV25-1 and TRBJ1-1, with no clear D. Germline assignment: CDR1 MGHDK and CDR2 SYGVNS. This CDR3 has 16 residues. The ends were cut back, 1 base at V and 0 bases at J, with 12 bases in the middle. CDR3 bases: TGTGCCAGCAGTGAATTCAAGGTTACCATGAACACTGAAGCTTTCTTT. It specifies CASSEFKVTMNTEAFF.

The J gene is TRBJ2-7, the V gene TRBV29-1; D may be TRBD1 (6 bases). Trimming left V 3 bases short and J 0 bases short, with 9 bases between. The CDR3 spans 13 residues. Germline CDR1 SQVTM, CDR2 ANQGSEA. CDR3 amino acids: CSVERTDSYEQYF. For the CDR3, the DNA is TGCAGCGTTGAGCGGACAGACTCCTACGAGCAGTACTTC.

V gene TRBV27 combines with J gene TRBJ2-1; 7 nucleotides align to TRBD2. J lost 4 bases, V lost 2 bases, and 2 bases had no gene match. The CDR3 spans 14 residues. The germline V gene encodes CDR1 MNHEY and CDR2 SMNVEV (reference sequence). The CDR3 coding sequence is TGTGCCAGCAGTTTAGGGGGGGGATACAATGAGCAGTTCTTC. This gives the protein CASSLGGGYNEQFF.

This rearrangement joins TRBV5-1 to TRBJ2-3; D tentatively reads TRBD1 or TRBD2 (6 bases each). The CDR3 has 17 amino acids. Trimming removed 4 bases at V and 4 bases at J, with 22 bases between. Germline CDR1 is SGHRS and CDR2 is YFSETQ. This CDR3 reads CASSPPTGLGGADTQYF. Here the CDR3 DNA reads TGCGCCAGCAGCCCCCCGACAGGTCTGGGGGGTGCAGATACGCAGTATTTT.